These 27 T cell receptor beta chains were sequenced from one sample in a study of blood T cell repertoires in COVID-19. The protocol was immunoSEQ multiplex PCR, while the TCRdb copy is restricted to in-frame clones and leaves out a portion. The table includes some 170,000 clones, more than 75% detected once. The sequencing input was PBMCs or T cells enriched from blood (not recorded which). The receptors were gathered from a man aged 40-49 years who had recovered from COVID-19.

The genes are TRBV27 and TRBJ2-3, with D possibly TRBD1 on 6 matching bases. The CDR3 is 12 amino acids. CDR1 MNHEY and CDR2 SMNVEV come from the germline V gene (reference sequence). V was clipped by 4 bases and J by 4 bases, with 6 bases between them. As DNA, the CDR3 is TGTGCCAGCAGTTCAGGGGCAGATACGCAGTATTTT. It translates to CASSSGADTQYF.

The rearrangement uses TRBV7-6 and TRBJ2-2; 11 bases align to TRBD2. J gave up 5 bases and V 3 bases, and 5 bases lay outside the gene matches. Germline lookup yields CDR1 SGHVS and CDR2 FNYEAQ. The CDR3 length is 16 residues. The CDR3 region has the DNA TGTGCCAGCAGCTTGACTAGCGGGGACATTACCGGGGAGCTGTTTTTT. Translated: CASSLTSGDITGELFF.

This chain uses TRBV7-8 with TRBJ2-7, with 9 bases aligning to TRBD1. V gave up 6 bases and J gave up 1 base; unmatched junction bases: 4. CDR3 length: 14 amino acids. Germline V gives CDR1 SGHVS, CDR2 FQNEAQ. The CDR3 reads CASSWGQGSYEQYV. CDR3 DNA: TGTGCCAGCAGTTGGGGACAGGGATCCTACGAGCAGTACGTC.

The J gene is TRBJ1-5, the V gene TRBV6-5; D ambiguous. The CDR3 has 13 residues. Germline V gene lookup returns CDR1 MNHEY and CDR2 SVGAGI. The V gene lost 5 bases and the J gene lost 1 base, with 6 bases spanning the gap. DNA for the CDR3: TGTGCCAGCAGTCCGAGGAGCAATCAGCCCCAGCATTTT. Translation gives CASSPRSNQPQHF.

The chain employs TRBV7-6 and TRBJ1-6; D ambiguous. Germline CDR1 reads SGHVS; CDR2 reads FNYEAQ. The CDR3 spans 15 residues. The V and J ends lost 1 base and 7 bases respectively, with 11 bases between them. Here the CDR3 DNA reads TGTGCCAGCAGCTTAGGTACTCTCGCCAATTCACCCCTCCACTTT. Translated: CASSLGTLANSPLHF. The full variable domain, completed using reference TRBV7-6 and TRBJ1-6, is GAGVSQSPRYKVTKRGQDVALRCDPISGHVSLYWYRQALGQGPEFLTYFNYEAQQDKSGLPNDRFSAERPEGSISTLTIQRTEQRDSAMYRCASSLGTLANSPLHFGNGTRLTVT.

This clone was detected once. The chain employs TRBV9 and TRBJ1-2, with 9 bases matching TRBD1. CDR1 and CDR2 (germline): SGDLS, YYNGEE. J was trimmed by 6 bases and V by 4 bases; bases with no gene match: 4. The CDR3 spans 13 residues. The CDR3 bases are TGTGCCAGCAGCCCAGGACAGGGGAATGGCTACACCTTC. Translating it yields CASSPGQGNGYTF.

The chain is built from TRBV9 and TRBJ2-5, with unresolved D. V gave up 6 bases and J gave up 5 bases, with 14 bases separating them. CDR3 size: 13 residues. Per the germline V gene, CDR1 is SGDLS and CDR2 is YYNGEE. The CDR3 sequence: CASKTTGSETQYF. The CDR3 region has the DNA TGTGCCAGCAAAACCACCGGTTCCGAGACCCAGTACTTC.

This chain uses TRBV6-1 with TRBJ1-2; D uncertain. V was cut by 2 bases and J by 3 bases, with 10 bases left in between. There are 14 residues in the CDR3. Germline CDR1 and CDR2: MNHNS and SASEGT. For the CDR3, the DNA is TGTGCCAGCAGTGAAAGTTGGAGGGACTATGGCTACACCTTC. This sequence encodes CASSESWRDYGYTF.

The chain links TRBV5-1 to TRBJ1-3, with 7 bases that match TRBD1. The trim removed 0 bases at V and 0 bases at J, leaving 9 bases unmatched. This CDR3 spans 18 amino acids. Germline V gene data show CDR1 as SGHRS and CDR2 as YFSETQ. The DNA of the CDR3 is TGCGCCAGCAGCTTGGAGGCAGGGGGTGGTAGCTCTGGAAACACCATATATTTT. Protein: CASSLEAGGGSSGNTIYF.

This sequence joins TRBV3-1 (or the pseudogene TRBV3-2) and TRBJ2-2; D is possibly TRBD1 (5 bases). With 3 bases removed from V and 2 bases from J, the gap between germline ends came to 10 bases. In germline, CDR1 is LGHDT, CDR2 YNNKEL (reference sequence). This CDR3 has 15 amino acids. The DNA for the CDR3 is TGTGCCAGCAGCCACGAAGGGGTTAACACCGGGGAGCTGTTTTTT. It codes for CASSHEGVNTGELFF.

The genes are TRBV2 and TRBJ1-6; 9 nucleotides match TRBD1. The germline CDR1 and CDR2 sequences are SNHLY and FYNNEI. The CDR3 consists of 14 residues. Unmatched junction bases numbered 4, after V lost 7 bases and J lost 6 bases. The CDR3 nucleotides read TGTGCCAGCACGGGGACAGGGTTTAATTCACCCCTCCACTTT. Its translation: CASTGTGFNSPLHF.

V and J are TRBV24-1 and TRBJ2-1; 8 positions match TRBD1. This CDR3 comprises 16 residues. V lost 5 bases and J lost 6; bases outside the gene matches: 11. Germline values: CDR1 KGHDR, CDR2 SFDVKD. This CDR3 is CATSGSLRGLANEQFF. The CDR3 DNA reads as TGTGCCACCAGTGGTTCTCTCAGGGGGCTGGCCAATGAGCAGTTCTTC.

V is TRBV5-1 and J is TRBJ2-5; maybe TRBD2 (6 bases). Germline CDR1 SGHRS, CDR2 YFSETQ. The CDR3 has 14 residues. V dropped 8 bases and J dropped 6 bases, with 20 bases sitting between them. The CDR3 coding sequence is TGCGCCAGTTGGACTTCCGAGGAGGGAAAGACCCAGTACTTC. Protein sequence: CASWTSEEGKTQYF.

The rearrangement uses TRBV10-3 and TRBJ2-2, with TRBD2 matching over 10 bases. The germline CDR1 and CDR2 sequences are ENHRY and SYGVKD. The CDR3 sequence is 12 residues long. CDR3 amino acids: CSSGGGTGELFF. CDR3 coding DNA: TGTTCCAGCGGGGGGGGCACCGGGGAGCTGTTTTTT.

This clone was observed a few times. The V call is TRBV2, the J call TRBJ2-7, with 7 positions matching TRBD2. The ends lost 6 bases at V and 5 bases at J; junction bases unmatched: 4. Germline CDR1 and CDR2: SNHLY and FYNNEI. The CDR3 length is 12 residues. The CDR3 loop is CASRREGDEQYV. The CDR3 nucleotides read TGTGCCAGCAGAAGGGAGGGTGACGAGCAGTACGTC.

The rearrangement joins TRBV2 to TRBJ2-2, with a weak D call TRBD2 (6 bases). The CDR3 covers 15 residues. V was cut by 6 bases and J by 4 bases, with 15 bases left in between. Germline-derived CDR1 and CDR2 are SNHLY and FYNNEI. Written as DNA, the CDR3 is TGTGCCAGCAGGAACCGGGACTCCCTCACCGGGGAGCTGTTTTTT. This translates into CASRNRDSLTGELFF.

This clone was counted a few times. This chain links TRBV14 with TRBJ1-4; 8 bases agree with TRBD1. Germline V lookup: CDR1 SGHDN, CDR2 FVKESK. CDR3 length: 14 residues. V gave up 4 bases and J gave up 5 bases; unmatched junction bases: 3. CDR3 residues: CASSPRTGNEKLFF. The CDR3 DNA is TGTGCCAGCAGCCCCCGGACAGGGAATGAAAAACTGTTTTTT.

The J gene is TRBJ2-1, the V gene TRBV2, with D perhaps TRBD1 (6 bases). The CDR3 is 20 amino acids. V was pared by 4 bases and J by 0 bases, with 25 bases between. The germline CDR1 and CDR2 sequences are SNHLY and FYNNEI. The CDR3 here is CASSVQPIVRTASSYNEQFF. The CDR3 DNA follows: TGTGCCAGCAGTGTTCAGCCCATCGTTCGGACAGCGAGCTCCTACAATGAGCAGTTCTTC.

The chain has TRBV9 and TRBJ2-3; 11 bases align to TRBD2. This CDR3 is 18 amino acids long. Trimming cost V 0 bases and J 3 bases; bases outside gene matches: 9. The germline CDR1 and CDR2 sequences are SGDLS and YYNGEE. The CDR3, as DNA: TGTGCCAGCAGCGTAGCCTTCTCGGGGACTAGCGGTACAGATACGCAGTATTTT. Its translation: CASSVAFSGTSGTDTQYF.

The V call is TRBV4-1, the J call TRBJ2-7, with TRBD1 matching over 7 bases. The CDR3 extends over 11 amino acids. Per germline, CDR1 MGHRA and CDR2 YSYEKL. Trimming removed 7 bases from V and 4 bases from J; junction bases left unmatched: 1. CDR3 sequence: CASKGAYEQYF. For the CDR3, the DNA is TGCGCCAGCAAGGGGGCTTACGAGCAGTACTTC.

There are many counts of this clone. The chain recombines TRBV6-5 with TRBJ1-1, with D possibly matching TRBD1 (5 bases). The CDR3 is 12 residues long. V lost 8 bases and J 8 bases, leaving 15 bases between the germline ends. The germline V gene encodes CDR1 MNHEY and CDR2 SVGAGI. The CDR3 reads CASGWGGLEAFF. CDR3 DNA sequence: TGTGCCAGCGGATGGGGGGGGTTAGAAGCTTTCTTT.

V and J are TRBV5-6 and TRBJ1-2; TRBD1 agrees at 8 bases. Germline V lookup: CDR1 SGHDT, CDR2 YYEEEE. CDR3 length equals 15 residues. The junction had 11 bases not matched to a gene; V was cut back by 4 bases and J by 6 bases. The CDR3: CASSKRQGRFDGYTF. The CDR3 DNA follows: TGTGCCAGCAGCAAAAGACAGGGGAGGTTCGATGGCTACACCTTC.

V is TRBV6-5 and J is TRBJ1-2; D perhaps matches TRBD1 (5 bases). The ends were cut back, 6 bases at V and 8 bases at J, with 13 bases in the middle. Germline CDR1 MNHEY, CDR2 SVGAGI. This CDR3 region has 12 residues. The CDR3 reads CASSRTGGGYTF. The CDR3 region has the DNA TGTGCCAGCAGCCGTACCGGGGGGGGCTACACCTTC.

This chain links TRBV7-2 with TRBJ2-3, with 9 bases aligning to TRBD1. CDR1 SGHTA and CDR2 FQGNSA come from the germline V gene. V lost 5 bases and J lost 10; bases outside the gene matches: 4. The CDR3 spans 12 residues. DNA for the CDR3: TGTGCCAGCAGCAACCGGGACAGGGCGCAGTATTTT. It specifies CASSNRDRAQYF.

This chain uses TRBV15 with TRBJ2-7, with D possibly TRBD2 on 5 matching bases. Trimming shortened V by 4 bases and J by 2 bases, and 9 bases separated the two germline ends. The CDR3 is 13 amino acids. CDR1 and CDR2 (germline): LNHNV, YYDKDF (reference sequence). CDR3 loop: CATSIGVTYEQYV. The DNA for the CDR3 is TGTGCCACCAGCATCGGGGTAACCTACGAGCAGTACGTC.

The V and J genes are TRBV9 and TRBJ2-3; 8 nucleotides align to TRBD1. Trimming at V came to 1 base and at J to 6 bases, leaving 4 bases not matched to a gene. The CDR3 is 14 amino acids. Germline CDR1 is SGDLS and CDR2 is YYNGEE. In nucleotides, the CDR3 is TGTGCCAGCAGCGTAACGGACAGGGCGGATACGCAGTATTTT. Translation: CASSVTDRADTQYF.

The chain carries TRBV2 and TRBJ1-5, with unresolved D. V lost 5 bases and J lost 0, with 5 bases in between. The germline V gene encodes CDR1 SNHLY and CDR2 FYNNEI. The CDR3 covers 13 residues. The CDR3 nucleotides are TGTGCCAGCAGTCCAGGTAGCAATCAGCCCCAGCATTTT. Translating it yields CASSPGSNQPQHF.